What follows describes a single TCR beta chain. The sample is drawn from a study of blood T cell repertoires in COVID-19. The repertoire was sequenced with immunoSEQ multiplex PCR; TCRdb's copy has only in-frame clones and lacks some. Here the sample spans around 170,000 clones, 88% being singletons. Germline values: CDR1 SGHTA, CDR2 FQGNSA. The length of the CDR3 is 16 residues. V shed 6 bases and J shed 0 bases, with 15 bases lying between them. The V gene is TRBV7-2, the J gene TRBJ1-3; D is uncertain. This sequence originates from a man in his sixties with acute or convalescent COVID-19. The specimen sequenced was peripheral blood. CDR3 residues: CASRPSGLSSGNTIYF. The CDR3 nucleotides read TGTGCCAGCAGGCCCTCCGGACTGAGCTCTGGAAACACCATATATTTT.